Listed here are 23 T cell receptor beta chains from one sample, sequenced in a study of shared clonotypes between healthy human individuals. Repertoires were generated with immunoSEQ multiplex PCR, while TCRdb's copy carries only in-frame clones and drops some. The repertoire consists of under 650,000 clones, with 96% occurring once and the leading ten covering 0.06%. The specimen was naive CD4+ T cells sorted from blood. The subset was: CD45RA+ positively selected. These receptors all stem from a woman aged 25 to 39 in good health.

This rearrangement joins TRBV27 to TRBJ1-1; no definite D call. Trimming took off 8 bases at V and 6 bases at J, with 16 bases between the two ends. The CDR3 has 13 residues. Looked up from germline, CDR1 is MNHEY and CDR2 is SMNVEV (reference sequence). The CDR3 protein is CASRETRFSEAFF. In DNA, the CDR3 is TGTGCCAGCCGAGAAACAAGATTTTCTGAAGCTTTCTTT.

Worth noting for this clone: Other DNA sequences in this sample translate to the same CDR3. The J gene is TRBJ2-7, the V gene TRBV5-1; TRBD2 aligns across 9 bases. The CDR3 runs 15 residues. With 1 base clipped from V and 1 base from J, the junction kept 3 bases outside the gene matches. Germline V gene sequence: CDR1 SGHRS, CDR2 YFSETQ. The CDR3 loop reads CASSLRAGGSYEQYF. The CDR3 DNA reads TGCGCCAGCAGCTTGCGAGCGGGGGGATCCTACGAGCAGTACTTC.

V gene TRBV5-1 combines with J gene TRBJ2-7; 8 bases match TRBD1. Germline CDR1 SGHRS, CDR2 YFSETQ. The J segment lost 2 bases and the V segment lost 0 bases, leaving 7 bases of the junction unmatched. CDR3 size: 16 residues. In DNA, the CDR3 is TGCGCCAGCAGCTTGGGTCGGGACAGGTGGACCTACGAGCAGTACTTC. Protein: CASSLGRDRWTYEQYF.

Concerning this clone: Within the sample, other DNA sequences also encode this same CDR3. The rearrangement uses TRBV6-5 and TRBJ1-5; unclear D gene. CDR3 size: 13 residues. In germline, CDR1 is MNHEY, CDR2 SVGAGI. Trimming cost V 6 bases and J 0 bases, with 6 bases left between them. CDR3 sequence (DNA): TGTGCCAGCAGAGAAAATAGCAATCAGCCCCAGCATTTT. Translating it yields CASRENSNQPQHF.

The chain uses TRBV7-7 and TRBJ2-5; the D call may be TRBD1 or TRBD2 (5 bases each). CDR1 and CDR2 from the germline V gene are SSHAT and FNYEAQ (reference sequence). The CDR3 has 15 amino acids. V lost 5 bases and J lost 1, with 14 bases in between. Here the CDR3 DNA reads TGTGCCAGCAGCCCTGCCTGGGGGAGCCAAGAGACCCAGTACTTC. Its translation: CASSPAWGSQETQYF.

The V and J genes are TRBV19 and TRBJ1-1, with a possible D match to TRBD1 (5 bases). With 10 bases removed from V and 1 base from J, the gap between germline ends came to 16 bases. This CDR3 comprises 14 residues. The germline CDR1 and CDR2 sequences are LNHDA and SQIVND (reference sequence). CDR3 nucleotide sequence: TGTGCCACCCTCACCCCGGGACGGAACACTGAAGCTTTCTTT. The encoded protein is CATLTPGRNTEAFF.

The chain uses TRBV28 and TRBJ2-7; 9 nucleotides line up with TRBD1. The CDR3 covers 14 residues. V was pared by 6 bases and J by 9 bases, with 12 bases of the junction left unmatched. CDR1 is MDHEN, CDR2 SYDVKM, per germline. CDR3 region: CASSRRQGGWRQYF. The CDR3 DNA reads as TGTGCCAGCAGCCGCAGACAGGGGGGTTGGCGGCAGTACTTC.

The chain joins TRBV5-1 to TRBJ2-1, with 7 bases lining up with TRBD2. Germline V gene lookup returns CDR1 SGHRS and CDR2 YFSETQ. V dropped 0 bases and J dropped 8; count of bases not matched to a gene: 8. This CDR3 region has 15 residues. CDR3 sequence: CASSLGWEGPHEQFF. CDR3 DNA sequence: TGCGCCAGCAGCTTGGGATGGGAGGGCCCTCATGAGCAGTTCTTC. Drawing the rest from reference TRBV5-1 and TRBJ2-1, the complete variable domain is KAGVTQTPRYLIKTRGQQVTLSCSPISGHRSVSWYQQTPGQGLQFLFEYFSETQRNKGNFPGRFSGRQFSNSRSEMNVSTLELGDSALYLCASSLGWEGPHEQFFGPGTRLTVL.

This chain uses TRBV5-1 with TRBJ2-1; the match to TRBD2 covers 16 bases. Germline CDR1 SGHRS, CDR2 YFSETQ. V trimming: 3 bases; J trimming: 6 bases; junction bases outside the gene matches: 12. The CDR3 loop spans 19 amino acids. For the CDR3, the DNA is TGCGCCAGCAGCTCGGACCCCGGGACTAGCGGGAGGGCTTCCAATGAGCAGTTCTTC. Protein: CASSSDPGTSGRASNEQFF.

The J gene is TRBJ2-2, the V gene TRBV7-8; D ambiguous. The germline gives CDR1 SGHVS, CDR2 FQNEAQ. The V and J ends lost 3 bases and 4 bases respectively, with 12 bases between them. CDR3 length: 15 amino acids. The CDR3 sequence: CASSFGQAVTGELFF. CDR3 DNA: TGTGCCAGCAGCTTCGGTCAGGCGGTCACCGGGGAGCTGTTTTTT.

The chain employs TRBV27 and TRBJ2-7, with 13 bases that match TRBD2. The CDR3 consists of 14 residues. Trimming cost V 8 bases and J 2 bases; bases outside gene matches: 3. The germline V gene encodes CDR1 MNHEY and CDR2 SMNVEV (reference sequence). The CDR3 reads CASAGTSGAYEQYF. DNA of the CDR3: TGTGCCAGCGCAGGGACTAGCGGGGCCTACGAGCAGTACTTC.

This chain uses TRBV27 with TRBJ1-1, with 8 bases lining up with TRBD1. V lost 4 bases, J lost 4 bases, and 5 bases stayed unmatched. The CDR3 extends over 14 amino acids. Germline CDR1 MNHEY, CDR2 SMNVEV (reference sequence). The CDR3 DNA reads as TGTGCCAGCAGTTACCAGGGGGCAATCACTGAAGCTTTCTTT. Translating it yields CASSYQGAITEAFF.

The chain carries TRBV4-1 and TRBJ2-5; D could derive from TRBD1 or TRBD2 (5 bases each). From germline, CDR1 is MGHRA and CDR2 YSYEKL. Trimming removed 1 base from V and 5 bases from J, with 11 bases in between. The CDR3 sequence is 14 residues long. CDR3 loop: CASSQVEGSETQYF. The CDR3 DNA sequence: TGCGCCAGCAGCCAAGTTGAGGGGTCGGAGACCCAGTACTTC.

This chain links TRBV2 with TRBJ2-3, with D maybe TRBD1 (6 bases). The ends were cut back, 4 bases at V and 2 bases at J, with 16 bases in the middle. Germline CDR1 is SNHLY and CDR2 is FYNNEI. CDR3 length equals 16 residues. CDR3 loop: CASSGFQGRFTDTQYF. The CDR3 DNA sequence: TGTGCCAGCAGTGGGTTTCAGGGGCGATTCACAGATACGCAGTATTTT.

The genes are TRBV4-2 and TRBJ2-7; D is uncertain. The germline V gene has CDR1 LGHNA and CDR2 YNFKEQ. V was trimmed by 0 bases and J by 8 bases, leaving 11 bases between them. This CDR3 is 13 amino acids long. CDR3: CASSQEKAGKQYF. DNA for the CDR3: TGTGCCAGCAGCCAAGAAAAGGCTGGGAAGCAGTACTTC.

The chain combines TRBV10-1 with TRBJ2-7, with D possibly TRBD1 on 6 matching bases. The CDR3 is 13 residues long. Trimming took 4 bases from V and 5 from J, leaving 12 bases between them. Germline V gives CDR1 WNHNN, CDR2 SYGVQD (reference sequence). The CDR3 DNA follows: TGCGCCAGCAGTGCTACAACAGGGCACGAGCAGTACTTC. Its protein product is CASSATTGHEQYF.

The genes are TRBV5-1 and TRBJ1-4; no definite D call. The CDR3 runs to 14 residues. V lost 0 bases and J 1 base, leaving 4 bases between the germline ends. Germline lookup yields CDR1 SGHRS and CDR2 YFSETQ. Here the CDR3 reads CASSLGQTNEKLFF. CDR3 nucleotides: TGCGCCAGCAGCTTGGGACAAACTAATGAAAAACTGTTTTTT.

The J gene is TRBJ2-7, the V gene TRBV7-3; no definite D call. The V end was cut by 2 bases, the J end by 4 bases, with 21 bases between. The CDR3 covers 17 residues. Germline V CDR1 and CDR2: SGHTA, FQGTGA. The CDR3 bases are TGTGCCAGCAGCTTAGACGCTCCCACTAAAAAAATTTACGAGCAGTACTTC. It translates to CASSLDAPTKKIYEQYF.

CDR3 sequence reads: CASSPRQGIHEQYF. CDR3 nucleotide sequence: TGCGCCAGCAGCCCACGACAGGGAATCCACGAGCAGTACTTC. J is TRBJ2-7 and V is TRBV5-1, with 7 positions matching TRBD1. The J segment lost 5 bases and the V segment lost 4 bases, leaving 9 bases of the junction unmatched. The CDR3 is 14 residues long. In germline, CDR1 is SGHRS, CDR2 YFSETQ.

The chain carries TRBV7-2 and TRBJ2-6, with a possible D match to TRBD1 (5 bases). Per germline, CDR1 SGHTA and CDR2 FQGNSA. V was pared by 2 bases and J by 1 base, with 18 bases between. This CDR3 is 19 amino acids long. CDR3 sequence (DNA): TGTGCCAGCAGCTTATTTCTCGTTAGTAGGGGTTCTGGGGCCAACGTCCTGACTTTC. Amino acid sequence: CASSLFLVSRGSGANVLTF.

This chain joins TRBV10-3 and TRBJ2-7; D is ambiguous. From germline, CDR1 is ENHRY and CDR2 SYGVKD. V lost 6 bases, J lost 1 base, and 10 bases lay in between. The CDR3 length is 13 residues. The CDR3 loop is CAIRWEGSYEQYF. Written as DNA, the CDR3 is TGTGCCATCAGATGGGAAGGTTCCTACGAGCAGTACTTC.

The chain couples TRBV6-1 to TRBJ2-1; D not certain. This CDR3 contains 13 residues. The V gene's germline CDR1 is MNHNS and CDR2 SASEGT. V was pared by 1 base and J by 9 bases, with 10 bases between. CDR3 sequence (DNA): TGTGCCAGCAGTGAAGTAGGCCTCTCTGAGCAGTTCTTC. Translated, it gives CASSEVGLSEQFF.

The chain carries TRBV28 and TRBJ2-7; 10 bases are shared with TRBD1. Germline values: CDR1 MDHEN, CDR2 SYDVKM. J was trimmed by 5 bases and V by 7 bases; bases with no gene match: 2. CDR3 length equals 12 residues. The CDR3 here is CASKGTGDEQYF. CDR3 nucleotide sequence: TGTGCCAGCAAGGGGACAGGGGACGAGCAGTACTTC.